The entry that follows covers one TCR beta chain sequence. Generated by immunoSEQ multiplex PCR, the TCRdb table keeps only in-frame clones and is missing some. The table has some 50,000 clones, roughly 84% seen once. The sample is drawn from a study of blood T cell repertoires in COVID-19. Looking at the study overall: Sources were T cells, B-cell-depleted T cells, or PBMCs; the material itself was cDNA or gDNA.

Trimming took 0 bases from V and 5 from J, leaving 10 bases between them. Germline loops: CDR1 LGHNA, CDR2 YSLEER. This CDR3 is built from 15 residues. The V gene is TRBV4-3, the J gene TRBJ2-2; D not certain. The source is a man aged 50-60 years with acute or convalescent COVID-19. Sequenced: peripheral blood. The CDR3 sequence is CASSQDRFITGELFF. The CDR3 bases are TGCGCCAGCAGCCAAGACAGGTTTATTACCGGGGAGCTGTTTTTT.